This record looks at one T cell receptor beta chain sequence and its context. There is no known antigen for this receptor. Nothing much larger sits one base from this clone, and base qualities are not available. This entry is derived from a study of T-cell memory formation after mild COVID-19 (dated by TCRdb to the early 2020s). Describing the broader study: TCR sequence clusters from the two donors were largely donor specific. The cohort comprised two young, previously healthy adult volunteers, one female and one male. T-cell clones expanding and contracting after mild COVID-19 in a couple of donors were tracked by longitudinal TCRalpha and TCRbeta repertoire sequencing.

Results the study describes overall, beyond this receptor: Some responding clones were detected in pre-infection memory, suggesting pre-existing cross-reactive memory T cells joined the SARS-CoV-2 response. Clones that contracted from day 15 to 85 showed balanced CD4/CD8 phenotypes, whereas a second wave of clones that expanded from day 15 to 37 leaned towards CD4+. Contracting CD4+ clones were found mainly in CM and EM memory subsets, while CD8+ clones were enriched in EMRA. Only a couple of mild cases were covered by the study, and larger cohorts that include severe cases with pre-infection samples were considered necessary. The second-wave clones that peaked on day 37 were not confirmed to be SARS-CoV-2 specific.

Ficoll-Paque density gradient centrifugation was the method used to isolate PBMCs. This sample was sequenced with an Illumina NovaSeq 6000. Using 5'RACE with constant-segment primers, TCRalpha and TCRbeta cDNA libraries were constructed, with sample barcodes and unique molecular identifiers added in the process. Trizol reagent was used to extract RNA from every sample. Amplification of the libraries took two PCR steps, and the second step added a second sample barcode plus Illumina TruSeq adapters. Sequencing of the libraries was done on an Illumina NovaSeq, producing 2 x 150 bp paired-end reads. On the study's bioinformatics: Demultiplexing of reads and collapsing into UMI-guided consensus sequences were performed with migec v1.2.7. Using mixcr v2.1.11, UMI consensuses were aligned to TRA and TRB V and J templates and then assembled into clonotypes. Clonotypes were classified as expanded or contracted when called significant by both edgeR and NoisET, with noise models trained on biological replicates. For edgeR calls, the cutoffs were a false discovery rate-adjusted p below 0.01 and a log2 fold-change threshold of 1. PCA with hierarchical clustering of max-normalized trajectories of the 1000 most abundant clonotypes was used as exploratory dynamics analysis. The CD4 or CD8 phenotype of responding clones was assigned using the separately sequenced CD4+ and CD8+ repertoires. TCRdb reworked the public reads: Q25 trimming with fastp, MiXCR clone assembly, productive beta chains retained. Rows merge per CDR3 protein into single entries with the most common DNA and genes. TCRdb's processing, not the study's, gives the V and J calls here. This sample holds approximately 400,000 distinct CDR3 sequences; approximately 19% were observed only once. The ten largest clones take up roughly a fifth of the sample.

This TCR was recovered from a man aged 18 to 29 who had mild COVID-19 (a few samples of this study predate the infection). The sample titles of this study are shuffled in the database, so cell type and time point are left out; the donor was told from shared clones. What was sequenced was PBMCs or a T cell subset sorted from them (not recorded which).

The DNA sequence follows: TGTGCCAGCAGCTTAGTGGGGCTTGGGGATCAGCCCCAGCATTTT. This yields the protein CASSLVGLGDQPQHF. The V and J segments used are TRBV7-9 and TRBJ1-5; TRBD1 is a weak D gene call, 5 bases matching. From its cysteine to its phenylalanine, the CDR3 spans 15 amino acids. Here the CDR3 DNA is all that survives: 45 bases in frame from base 1. The germline V gene encodes CDR1 SEHNR and CDR2 FQNEAQ (reference sequence). V loses 1 base, J loses 5 bases, and the germline ends lie 12 bases apart.